Shown below are 27 T cell receptor beta chains from a single sample sequenced in a study of blood T cell repertoires in COVID-19. Method: immunoSEQ multiplex PCR; TCRdb's copy keeps in-frame clones and lacks some. The table records 200,000 to 300,000 clones, roughly 85% of them present only once. The material sequenced was PBMCs or T cells enriched from blood (not recorded which). Every receptor here comes from a woman aged 45-65 years with acute COVID-19.

This sequence joins TRBV18 and TRBJ1-3; D ambiguous. CDR1 KGHSH and CDR2 LQKENI come from the germline V gene. This CDR3 region has 15 residues. V lost 1 base, J lost 0 bases, and 7 bases lay in between. CDR3: CASSPLTSSGNTIYF. The CDR3 DNA follows: TGTGCCAGCTCACCACTCACAAGCTCTGGAAACACCATATATTTT.

V usage is TRBV13 and J usage is TRBJ2-2, with 14 bases identical to TRBD2. V lost 2 bases to trimming and J lost 6 bases; unmatched junction nucleotides: 2. CDR3 length: 16 amino acids. CDR1 is PRHDT and CDR2 is FYEKMQ in the germline V gene (reference sequence). The CDR3 DNA reads as TGTGCCAGCAGCTTACCGACTAGCGGGGGGGCCGGGGAGCTGTTTTTT. Translated: CASSLPTSGGAGELFF.

The CDR3 sequence: CASSPGTAEYSNQPQHF. The CDR3, as DNA: TGTGCCAGCAGTCCCGGGACAGCCGAATATAGCAATCAGCCCCAGCATTTT. The V gene is TRBV6-6, the J gene TRBJ1-5; 7 positions match TRBD1. J was trimmed by 0 bases and V by 5 bases; bases with no gene match: 10. The CDR3 loop spans 17 amino acids. Germline V gene lookup returns CDR1 MNHNY and CDR2 SVGAGI (reference sequence).

The gene calls are TRBV19 and TRBJ2-1; 9 bases align to TRBD2. Germline V gene sequence: CDR1 LNHDA, CDR2 SQIVND (reference sequence). Trimming took 3 bases from V and 4 from J; bases not matched to a gene: 10. This CDR3 comprises 17 residues. In nucleotides, the CDR3 is TGTGCCAGTAGTATTGGGATGGCGGGGGGGCTGTACAATGAGCAGTTCTTC. Protein sequence: CASSIGMAGGLYNEQFF.

The chain has TRBV7-8 and TRBJ1-3; 9 bases fit TRBD1. This CDR3 spans 16 amino acids. Trimming removed 5 bases from V and 5 bases from J; junction bases left unmatched: 10. Germline CDR1 is SGHVS and CDR2 is FQNEAQ. CDR3 amino acids: CASSTTGTGTRNTIYF. CDR3 nucleotide sequence: TGTGCCAGCAGCACGACCGGGACAGGGACAAGAAACACCATATATTTT.

The CDR3 spells CASSPRVSKDTEAFF. CDR3 DNA: TGTGCCAGCTCACCCAGGGTTTCCAAGGACACTGAAGCTTTCTTT. This chain uses TRBV18 with TRBJ1-1; tentatively, D is TRBD1 (5 bases). The CDR3 runs to 15 residues. The germline V and J ends were trimmed by 3 bases and 3 bases, with 14 bases remaining between them. Germline V lookup: CDR1 KGHSH, CDR2 LQKENI.

This clone was counted between two and nine times. The chain recombines TRBV25-1 with TRBJ1-5; weak D call: TRBD1 (5 bases). CDR3 length: 13 residues. Germline CDR1 reads MGHDK; CDR2 reads SYGVNS. V was clipped by 6 bases and J by 6 bases, with 12 bases between them. The DNA for the CDR3 is TGTGCCAGCAGCCGGGACTACAGTCAGCCCCAGCATTTT. Protein sequence: CASSRDYSQPQHF.

This chain uses TRBV4-3 with TRBJ2-3; tentatively, D is TRBD2 (6 bases). The V end lost 7 bases, the J end lost 5 bases, and 22 bases lay between the germline ends. The germline gives CDR1 LGHNA, CDR2 YSLEER. The CDR3 runs to 16 residues. CDR3: CASTRASPGVGDTQYF. As DNA, the CDR3 is TGCGCCAGCACGCGGGCCTCCCCGGGGGTGGGAGATACGCAGTATTTT.

This sequence joins TRBV9 and TRBJ2-6, with a tentative D call TRBD2 (5 bases). Germline CDR1 is SGDLS and CDR2 is YYNGEE. Deletions cut 0 bases from V and 3 bases from J, with 13 bases between. The CDR3 totals 17 residues. CDR3 sequence: CASSVVWTTIGANVLTF. The CDR3, as DNA: TGTGCCAGCAGCGTAGTCTGGACGACTATTGGGGCCAACGTCCTGACTTTC.

This sequence joins TRBV29-1 and TRBJ1-2; D unclear. V was pared by 8 bases and J by 8 bases, with 18 bases between. CDR1 is SQVTM, CDR2 ANQGSEA, per germline. This CDR3 has 12 amino acids. The CDR3, as DNA: TGCAGCTACAGTAGGGAGTTTGGGGGCTACACCTTC. This translates into CSYSREFGGYTF.

J is TRBJ2-1 and V is TRBV25-1; 14 bases map to TRBD2. The CDR3 spans 15 residues. V trimming: 4 bases; J trimming: 7 bases; junction bases outside the gene matches: 3. CDR1 and CDR2 (germline): MGHDK, SYGVNS. This CDR3 is CASSGLAGGPNEQFF. As DNA, the CDR3 is TGTGCCAGCAGTGGACTAGCGGGGGGGCCTAATGAGCAGTTCTTC.

The chain joins TRBV7-9 to TRBJ1-2; 9 bases fit TRBD1. Germline V gene sequence: CDR1 SEHNR, CDR2 FQNEAQ (reference sequence). This CDR3 is 15 amino acids long. J lost 5 bases, V lost 4 bases, and 8 bases had no gene match. CDR3 coding DNA: TGTGCCAGCAGCTCTCCGGGACAGGGAAATTATGGCTACACCTTC. This codes for CASSSPGQGNYGYTF.

The chain has TRBV7-2 and TRBJ2-1; 9 bases agree with TRBD2. J lost 7 bases, V lost 3 bases, and 7 bases had no gene match. This CDR3 comprises 15 residues. Germline loops: CDR1 SGHTA, CDR2 FQGNSA. CDR3 bases: TGTGCCAGCAGCTTCGCGGGGGGGCGACTGAATGAGCAGTTCTTC. Its translation is CASSFAGGRLNEQFF.

Only one count was recorded for this clone. This chain uses TRBV12-3 or TRBV12-4 with TRBJ2-7, with D possibly matching TRBD1 (6 bases). This CDR3 spans 13 amino acids. The V end lost 4 bases, the J end lost 7 bases, and 14 bases lay between the germline ends. The CDR3 loop is CASSSGTKGEQYF. The CDR3 DNA reads TGTGCCAGCAGTTCCGGGACAAAGGGGGAGCAGTACTTC.

The chain carries TRBV6-5 and TRBJ2-7; 9 positions match TRBD1. CDR3 size: 12 residues. The germline V gene encodes CDR1 MNHEY and CDR2 SVGAGI. V trimming: 8 bases; J trimming: 5 bases; junction bases outside the gene matches: 4. CDR3 bases: TGTGCCAGCCGAGGGACAGGGAACGAGCAGTACTTC. It specifies CASRGTGNEQYF.

V and J are TRBV14 and TRBJ1-3; 7 bases match TRBD1. Germline CDR1 and CDR2: SGHDN and FVKESK. Trimming at V came to 4 bases and at J to 2 bases, leaving 8 bases not matched to a gene. The CDR3 extends over 16 amino acids. The CDR3 region has the DNA TGTGCCAGCAGCCCACGGGACAGCTTCCCTGGAAACACCATATATTTT. Translating gives CASSPRDSFPGNTIYF.

This clone has just one count. V usage is TRBV19 and J usage is TRBJ1-1; D might be TRBD1 (5 bases). The CDR3 loop spans 13 amino acids. CDR1 LNHDA and CDR2 SQIVND come from the germline V gene (reference sequence). Trimming left V 9 bases short and J 1 base short, with 12 bases between. This chain's CDR3 is CASSGLWNTEAFF. In nucleotides, the CDR3 is TGTGCCAGCTCGGGACTTTGGAACACTGAAGCTTTCTTT.

This clone was detected once. V is TRBV2 and J is TRBJ1-1, with 7 positions matching TRBD1. The CDR3 has 13 residues. The J segment lost 10 bases and the V segment lost 5 bases, leaving 10 bases of the junction unmatched. From germline, CDR1 is SNHLY and CDR2 FYNNEI. CDR3 sequence: CASSKGGGQGAFF. The CDR3 nucleotides read TGTGCCAGCAGTAAAGGAGGGGGCCAGGGAGCTTTCTTT.

V usage is TRBV5-1 and J usage is TRBJ1-1; TRBD1 aligns across 9 bases. The germline V gene encodes CDR1 SGHRS and CDR2 YFSETQ. This CDR3 is built from 15 residues. The V segment lost 4 bases and the J segment 2 bases; nucleotides outside the gene matches: 6. The CDR3 protein is CASSRDRAENTEAFF. CDR3 nucleotide sequence: TGCGCCAGCAGCCGGGACAGGGCTGAAAACACTGAAGCTTTCTTT. The whole variable domain, remainder taken from reference TRBV5-1 and TRBJ1-1, is KAGVTQTPRYLIKTRGQQVTLSCSPISGHRSVSWYQQTPGQGLQFLFEYFSETQRNKGNFPGRFSGRQFSNSRSEMNVSTLELGDSALYLCASSRDRAENTEAFFGQGTRLTVV.

The CDR3 DNA reads as TGTGCCAGCAGTTGGGAACGTACTAGCAGCTACAATGAGCAGTTCTTC. It codes for CASSWERTSSYNEQFF. The chain joins TRBV5-6 to TRBJ2-1; D might be TRBD2 (6 bases). CDR1 is SGHDT, CDR2 YYEEEE, per germline. This CDR3 contains 16 residues. The V end was cut by 5 bases, the J end by 3 bases, with 18 bases between.

The chain is built from TRBV3-1 (or the pseudogene TRBV3-2) and TRBJ1-2; 8 positions match TRBD1. Trimming at V came to 0 bases and at J to 2 bases, leaving 8 bases not matched to a gene. Per the germline V gene, CDR1 is LGHDT and CDR2 is YNNKEL (reference sequence). This CDR3 is 17 amino acids long. CDR3 nucleotides: TGTGCCAGCAGCCAAGATCTAAGCCAGGGGGCGAACTATGGCTACACCTTC. This gives the protein CASSQDLSQGANYGYTF.

This chain links TRBV29-1 with TRBJ2-5; D remains ambiguous. V was shortened by 4 bases and J by 5 bases, with 20 bases between the two germline ends. The CDR3 is 15 residues long. Germline V gene sequence: CDR1 SQVTM, CDR2 ANQGSEA. This chain's CDR3 is CSVAPLRSYGETQYF. The CDR3 coding sequence is TGCAGCGTTGCCCCCCTCCGGTCCTACGGGGAGACCCAGTACTTC.

The chain has TRBV27 and TRBJ2-2, with TRBD1 as a possible D gene (5 bases). The CDR3 extends over 16 amino acids. Trimming pared 6 bases from V and 6 bases from J, leaving 20 bases between. Germline CDR1 reads MNHEY; CDR2 reads SMNVEV (reference sequence). Here the CDR3 reads CASRYLTVGSAGELFF. The CDR3 DNA is TGTGCCAGCAGATACTTGACAGTTGGGTCAGCCGGGGAGCTGTTTTTT.

The chain carries TRBV2 and TRBJ2-5; 7 bases are a match to TRBD1. V lost 4 bases to trimming and J lost 3 bases; unmatched junction nucleotides: 8. Germline CDR1 reads SNHLY; CDR2 reads FYNNEI. The CDR3 extends over 15 amino acids. In nucleotides, the CDR3 is TGTGCCAGCAGTGGACCGGGACAGAAAAAAGAGACCCAGTACTTC. Its protein is CASSGPGQKKETQYF.

The genes are TRBV4-1 and TRBJ1-5; 8 bases agree with TRBD1. The CDR3 has 16 amino acids. CDR1 MGHRA and CDR2 YSYEKL come from the germline V gene. The V segment lost 5 bases and the J segment 5 bases; nucleotides outside the gene matches: 11. The CDR3 bases are TGCGCCAGCAGCTACGCAGACAGGGGAGGCCATCAGCCCCAGCATTTT. This translates into CASSYADRGGHQPQHF.

With regard to this clone: A junction boundary mismatches the germline segment, possibly from a read error. J is TRBJ2-5 and V is TRBV5-4, with TRBD1 matching 9 bases. This CDR3 contains 15 residues. Looked up from germline, CDR1 is SGHNT and CDR2 is YYREEE (reference sequence). The CDR3: CASRLDRGLVETQYF. CDR3 bases: TGTGCCAGCAGGTTGGACAGGGGTCTGGTAGAGACCCAGTACTTC.

The rearrangement joins TRBV19 to TRBJ2-2; maybe TRBD1 (6 bases). The V and J ends lost 6 bases and 6 bases respectively, with 14 bases between them. The CDR3 totals 14 residues. Germline V lookup: CDR1 LNHDA, CDR2 SQIVND (reference sequence). CDR3 protein: CASSRDWGPGELFF. CDR3 coding DNA: TGTGCCAGTAGCCGCGACTGGGGGCCCGGGGAGCTGTTTTTT.